This TCR beta chain was documented in a study of cytomegalovirus exposure and HLA in healthy donors. The CDR3 consists of 13 residues. The V end lost 4 bases, the J end lost 2 bases, and 12 bases lay between the germline ends. Germline V gene data show CDR1 as SQVTM and CDR2 as ANQGSEA. With regard to this clone: Its antigen is currently unknown.

General observations from the study: For cytomegalovirus status, the classifier reportedly gave diagnoses with high specificity and sensitivity.

It was with 60 Vbeta and 13 Jbeta primers that the PCR ran. TCRdb keeps only in-frame clones here, not all; method: immunoSEQ multiplex PCR. The sample data list 100,000 to 150,000 clones. This clonotype originated in a man aged 18 to 30 in good health and CMV-seronegative. Sequenced sample: PBMCs. The chain links TRBV29-1 to TRBJ2-7, with D possibly TRBD2 on 6 matching bases. The CDR3 loop reads CSVVGGPTYEQYF. In DNA, the CDR3 is TGCAGCGTTGTAGGAGGGCCAACCTACGAGCAGTACTTC.